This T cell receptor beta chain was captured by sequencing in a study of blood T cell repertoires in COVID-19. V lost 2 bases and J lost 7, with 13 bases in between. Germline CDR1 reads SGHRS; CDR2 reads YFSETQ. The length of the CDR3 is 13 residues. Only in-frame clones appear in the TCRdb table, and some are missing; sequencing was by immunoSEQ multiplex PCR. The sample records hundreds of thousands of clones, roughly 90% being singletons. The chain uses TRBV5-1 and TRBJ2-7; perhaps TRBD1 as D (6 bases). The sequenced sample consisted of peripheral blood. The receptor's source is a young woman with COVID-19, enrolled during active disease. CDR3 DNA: TGCGCCAGCAGCTTTACAGGGTCGGGGGAGCAGTACTTC. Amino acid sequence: CASSFTGSGEQYF. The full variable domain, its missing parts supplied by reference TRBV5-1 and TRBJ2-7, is KAGVTQTPRYLIKTRGQQVTLSCSPISGHRSVSWYQQTPGQGLQFLFEYFSETQRNKGNFPGRFSGRQFSNSRSEMNVSTLELGDSALYLCASSFTGSGEQYFGPGTRLTVT.